This T cell receptor beta chain was captured by sequencing in a study of blood T cell repertoires in COVID-19. Study at large: The samples span acute and convalescent COVID-19 from the United States, Italy and Spain.

Clones were sequenced by immunoSEQ multiplex PCR, and TCRdb holds only the in-frame ones, with some missing. The repertoire holds about 210,000 clones, with 75% to 90% as singletons. Trimming shortened V by 3 bases and J by 13 bases, and 16 bases separated the two germline ends. This CDR3 has 14 amino acids. Germline V CDR1 and CDR2: SGHDN, FVKESK. Sequencing used peripheral blood. This clonotype originated in a woman aged 35 to 49 with acute or convalescent COVID-19. The chain links TRBV14 to TRBJ1-6; possible D gene TRBD1, 6 bases. The CDR3 nucleotides read TGTGCCAGCAGCCACCGGGACGTGGGGGCGCCCCTCCACTTT. Translation: CASSHRDVGAPLHF.